The 30 T cell receptor beta chains listed next were all sequenced from one sample in a study of T cells in Graves' hyperthyroidism and ophthalmopathy. RNA transcripts were the template for amplifying TCR beta CDR3 regions. The HTBI set primed first-round TCR CDR3 RT-PCR. TCRdb reprocessed the multiplex PCR reads via MiXCR and lists one record per CDR3 protein. This table has approximately 370,000 distinct CDR3 sequences, 14% to 15% appearing once. The sequencing sample was made of blood. The receptors derive from a young woman with Graves' hyperthyroidism.

This clonotype was counted at least ten times. The chain carries TRBV3-1 and TRBJ2-3; D might be TRBD1 (6 bases). The germline CDR1 and CDR2 sequences are LGHDT and YNNKEL (reference sequence). CDR3 length equals 16 residues. The germline V and J ends were trimmed by 1 base and 6 bases, with 17 bases remaining between them. CDR3 region: CASSQGVSGATDTQYF. As DNA, the CDR3 is TGTGCCAGCAGCCAAGGAGTTTCAGGGGCGACGGATACGCAGTATTTT.

The rearrangement joins TRBV7-2 to TRBJ2-3; 8 bases match TRBD1. The CDR3 is 15 residues long. The germline V gene encodes CDR1 SGHTA and CDR2 FQGNSA. V lost 11 bases, J lost 2 bases, and 12 bases stayed unmatched. For the CDR3, the DNA is TGTGCCGCGTCACGGCGGACAGGGACCACAGATACGCAGTATTTT. This translates into CAASRRTGTTDTQYF.

This clonotype was observed a handful of times. This chain uses TRBV9 with TRBJ1-5; TRBD1 might be the D (5 bases). Germline V gene lookup returns CDR1 SGDLS and CDR2 YYNGEE. The CDR3 has 14 amino acids. Trimming cost V 3 bases and J 1 base, with 8 bases left between them. As DNA, the CDR3 is TGTGCCAGCAGCGCGCCAGGGAGCAATCAGCCCCAGCATTTT. The encoded protein is CASSAPGSNQPQHF.

The CDR3 bases are TGTGCCAGCAGCCATCGTGTAAATCAGCCCCAGCATTTT. This sequence encodes CASSHRVNQPQHF. V usage is TRBV16 and J usage is TRBJ1-5; D call uncertain. The germline V and J ends were trimmed by 3 bases and 4 bases, with 7 bases remaining between them. Germline-derived CDR1 and CDR2 are KGHSY and FQNENV. The CDR3 runs to 13 residues.

This clonotype occurred many times. The V and J genes are TRBV5-1 and TRBJ2-7; 7 bases are a match to TRBD1. This CDR3 has 15 amino acids. Germline values: CDR1 SGHRS, CDR2 YFSETQ. V lost 5 bases and J lost 6; bases outside the gene matches: 14. CDR3 sequence: CASRQDRTPRSEQYF. In nucleotides, the CDR3 is TGCGCCAGCAGACAGGACAGGACCCCTCGCAGCGAGCAGTACTTC.

This clonotype was detected only a few times. The chain combines TRBV4-2 with TRBJ2-7; D is unclear. This CDR3 spans 14 amino acids. Trimming shortened V by 1 base and J by 2 bases, and 9 bases separated the two germline ends. Germline CDR1 is LGHNA and CDR2 is YNFKEQ. The chain's CDR3 is CASSQVGGTYEQYF. For the CDR3, the DNA is TGTGCCAGCAGCCAAGTCGGTGGGACCTACGAGCAGTACTTC.

In its sample, this clonotype was seen many times. The chain has TRBV7-3 and TRBJ2-2, with 9 bases that match TRBD2. Germline V lookup: CDR1 SGHTA, CDR2 FQGTGA. CDR3 length: 16 residues. Losses at the gene ends were 6 bases for V and 4 bases for J; bases not matched to a gene: 9. The CDR3 region has the DNA TGTGCCAGCAGTCTTAGACTAGCGGCTTCCACCGGGGAGCTGTTTTTT. This sequence encodes CASSLRLAASTGELFF.

With regard to this clonotype: Given a much more abundant clone one base away, this may be a read error. The gene calls are TRBV28 and TRBJ2-7, with 7 bases fitting TRBD1. The V gene end was trimmed by 8 bases and the J gene end by 4 bases; junction bases not matched to a gene: 8. The CDR3 loop spans 13 amino acids. CDR1 is MDHEN, CDR2 SYDVKM, per germline. CDR3 DNA sequence: TGTGCCAGCCAAGACAGGGTGAGTTACGAGCAGTACTTC. Translating it yields CASQDRVSYEQYF.

In this sample, this clonotype turned up many times. V is TRBV20-1 and J is TRBJ2-1, with unresolved D. From germline, CDR1 is DFQATT and CDR2 SNEGSKA (reference sequence). The V end was cut by 2 bases, the J end by 6 bases, with 8 bases between. This CDR3 region has 12 residues. The CDR3 loop is CSARNFGNEQFF. The CDR3 DNA is TGCAGTGCTAGAAATTTTGGCAATGAGCAGTTCTTC.

This clonotype came up a few times. This chain connects TRBV5-1 to TRBJ1-3; D remains ambiguous. From germline, CDR1 is SGHRS and CDR2 YFSETQ. V shed 0 bases and J shed 0 bases, with 7 bases lying between them. CDR3 length: 15 residues. The CDR3 is CASSLDTSSGNTIYF. For the CDR3, the DNA is TGCGCCAGCAGCTTGGACACTAGCTCTGGAAACACCATATATTTT.

This clonotype has more than one count but fewer than ten. This chain links TRBV11-2 with TRBJ2-3; D gene uncertain. Between the trimmed V and J ends, which lost 6 bases and 0 bases, there was a span of 13 bases. Germline-derived CDR1 and CDR2 are SGHAT and FQNNGV. The CDR3 loop spans 15 amino acids. CDR3: CASRPTGPSTDTQYF. The CDR3 DNA sequence: TGTGCCAGCAGACCGACCGGCCCTAGCACAGATACGCAGTATTTT.

In its sample, this clonotype was seen a few times. The rearrangement links TRBV20-1 to TRBJ1-2, with a possible D match to TRBD1 (6 bases). CDR3 length: 13 amino acids. V was clipped by 5 bases and J by 4 bases, with 14 bases between them. Per the germline V gene, CDR1 is DFQATT and CDR2 is SNEGSKA (reference sequence). The CDR3 DNA sequence: TGCAGTGCTGGGGACACCCCCGTCTATGGCTACACCTTC. Translated: CSAGDTPVYGYTF.

V and J are TRBV5-1 and TRBJ2-3, with D uncertain. Germline CDR1 and CDR2: SGHRS and YFSETQ. The CDR3 consists of 16 residues. V dropped 3 bases and J dropped 3 bases, with 17 bases sitting between them. The CDR3 region is CASSSFSFVETDTQYF. In nucleotides, the CDR3 is TGCGCCAGCAGCTCCTTCAGTTTTGTGGAAACAGATACGCAGTATTTT.

The chain has TRBV19 and TRBJ1-1; 8 nucleotides match TRBD1. After removal of 0 bases from V and 4 bases from J, the junction contained 10 bases not matched to a gene. This CDR3 comprises 17 residues. Per germline, CDR1 LNHDA and CDR2 SQIVND (reference sequence). In DNA form, the CDR3 reads TGTGCCAGTAGTATAGAAACTCAGGGGGCTTTTCGCACTGAAGCTTTCTTT. Translating it yields CASSIETQGAFRTEAFF. The full variable domain, with the rest looked up from reference TRBV19 and TRBJ1-1, is DGGITQSPKYLFRKEGQNVTLSCEQNLNHDAMYWYRQDPGQGLRLIYYSQIVNDFQKGDIAEGYSVSREKKESFPLTVTSAQKNPTAFYLCASSIETQGAFRTEAFFGQGTRLTVV.

In this sample, this clonotype turned up many times. This chain links TRBV20-1 with TRBJ1-3; no firm D call. The CDR3 totals 14 residues. Between the trimmed V and J ends, which lost 1 base and 0 bases, there was a span of 7 bases. CDR1 and CDR2 from the germline V gene are DFQATT and SNEGSKA (reference sequence). The CDR3 DNA reads TGCAGTGCTAGAGGCCCAGTCTCTGGAAACACCATATATTTT. It yields the protein CSARGPVSGNTIYF.

This chain connects TRBV7-2 to TRBJ2-6; D perhaps matches TRBD2 (7 bases). Trimming stripped 3 bases from V and 2 bases from J, with 14 bases between. Per the germline V gene, CDR1 is SGHTA and CDR2 is FQGNSA. The CDR3 has 17 amino acids. The CDR3 protein is CASSFYTGTTGANVLTF. The DNA for the CDR3 is TGTGCCAGCAGCTTTTATACAGGGACTACTGGGGCCAACGTCCTGACTTTC. The variable domain in full, with the rest retrieved from reference TRBV7-2 and TRBJ2-6, is GAGVSQSPSNKVTEKGKDVELRCDPISGHTALYWYRQSLGQGLEFLIYFQGNSAPDKSGLPSDRFSAERTGGSVSTLTIQRTQQEDSAVYLCASSFYTGTTGANVLTFGAGSRLTVL.

To note about this clonotype: A much more abundant neighbour one base away suggests this may be a read error. The conserved closing phenylalanine or tryptophan is absent in this CDR3, likely reflecting a read error. The chain recombines TRBV2 with TRBJ2-7, with 7 nucleotides matching TRBD2. Germline loops: CDR1 SNHLY, CDR2 FYNNEI. V shed 7 bases, J shed 6 bases, and the junction held 3 bases outside the gene matches. The CDR3 consists of 11 residues. The CDR3 protein is CASKWEGEQYL. The CDR3 coding sequence is TGTGCCAGCAAGTGGGAGGGCGAGCAGTACCTC.

This clonotype was detected ten times or more. The chain is built from TRBV29-1 and TRBJ2-1, with 8 positions matching TRBD2. V trimming: 5 bases; J trimming: 7 bases; junction bases outside the gene matches: 10. The germline V gene has CDR1 SQVTM and CDR2 ANQGSEA. This CDR3 is 14 amino acids long. The CDR3 sequence: CSVSKAGGMNEQFF. CDR3 DNA sequence: TGCAGCGTTTCGAAGGCGGGAGGTATGAATGAGCAGTTCTTC.

This chain connects TRBV29-1 to TRBJ2-5; TRBD2 matches at 14 bases. The ends lost 6 bases at V and 4 bases at J; junction bases unmatched: 4. This CDR3 is 14 amino acids long. The germline CDR1 and CDR2 sequences are SQVTM and ANQGSEA. The CDR3 spells CSVGLAGEGETQYF. The DNA of the CDR3 is TGCAGCGTGGGACTAGCGGGAGAGGGAGAGACCCAGTACTTC.

This clonotype was observed a handful of times. The chain is built from TRBV20-1 and TRBJ1-1; the D gene is possibly TRBD1 (6 bases). V was trimmed by 0 bases and J by 3 bases, leaving 11 bases between them. This CDR3 contains 14 residues. CDR1 is DFQATT and CDR2 is SNEGSKA in the germline V gene (reference sequence). CDR3 protein: CSARDRGADTEAFF. As DNA, the CDR3 is TGCAGTGCTAGAGATCGGGGGGCGGACACTGAAGCTTTCTTT.

The genes are TRBV5-1 and TRBJ2-2, with a possible D match to TRBD1 (5 bases). This CDR3 comprises 14 residues. V was pared by 4 bases and J by 7 bases, with 14 bases between. The germline V gene encodes CDR1 SGHRS and CDR2 YFSETQ. The CDR3 protein is CASSPDTPGGELFF. CDR3 DNA sequence: TGCGCCAGCAGCCCGGACACGCCTGGCGGGGAGCTGTTTTTT.

This clonotype was recorded a few times. This sequence joins TRBV6-1 and TRBJ1-1, with D hard to call. The V gene's germline CDR1 is MNHNS and CDR2 SASEGT. Between the trimmed V and J ends, which lost 6 bases and 8 bases, there was a span of 13 bases. CDR3 length: 12 residues. In DNA form, the CDR3 reads TGTGCCAGCAGCGGAATGACCGACGAAGCTTTCTTT. Its protein product is CASSGMTDEAFF.

There are a few counts of this clonotype. The rearrangement joins TRBV7-9 to TRBJ2-7; D is possibly TRBD1 (5 bases). Germline CDR1 and CDR2: SEHNR and FQNEAQ (reference sequence). The CDR3 spans 15 residues. Trimming shortened V by 2 bases and J by 0 bases, and 11 bases separated the two germline ends. The CDR3 sequence: CASSLPGQYSYEQYF. The CDR3 DNA follows: TGTGCCAGCAGCTTACCAGGACAATACTCCTACGAGCAGTACTTC.

About this clonotype itself: A read error may be the cause here, since a much bigger clone is one base away. V usage is TRBV11-2 and J usage is TRBJ1-2; D possibly corresponds to TRBD1 (5 bases). CDR3 length equals 15 residues. Germline V gives CDR1 SGHAT, CDR2 FQNNGV. DNA for the CDR3: TGTGCCAGCAGGAGAGCAGGGATGGGGGTCTATGGCCACACCTTC. Translating it yields CASRRAGMGVYGHTF.

V is TRBV20-1 and J is TRBJ2-1, with 7 nucleotides matching TRBD2. Losses at the gene ends were 3 bases for V and 3 bases for J; bases not matched to a gene: 2. The CDR3 length is 13 residues. In germline, CDR1 is DFQATT, CDR2 SNEGSKA (reference sequence). Here the CDR3 DNA reads TGCAGTGCTAGTACGGGGGGCTACAATGAGCAGTTCTTC. It is translated as CSASTGGYNEQFF.

The gene calls are TRBV9 and TRBJ1-3; 8 bases are shared with TRBD1. V gave up 3 bases and J gave up 9 bases; unmatched junction bases: 5. The germline gives CDR1 SGDLS, CDR2 YYNGEE. The CDR3 is 13 residues long. The CDR3 loop is CASSGDRSSTIYF. The CDR3 DNA follows: TGTGCCAGCAGCGGGGACAGGTCTAGCACCATATATTTT.

Many counts were recorded for this clonotype. The chain employs TRBV24-1 and TRBJ2-5; weak D call: TRBD2 (6 bases). The ends were cut back, 1 base at V and 5 bases at J, with 16 bases in the middle. This CDR3 is 16 amino acids long. Germline CDR1 reads KGHDR; CDR2 reads SFDVKD. The CDR3 nucleotides read TGTGCCACCAGTGATTTAGATGGAGGGGTCGGTGAGACCCAGTACTTC. Translating gives CATSDLDGGVGETQYF.

This clonotype was recorded at least ten times. This sequence joins TRBV5-1 and TRBJ2-3, with D perhaps TRBD2 (5 bases). Trimming cost V 5 bases and J 3 bases, with 10 bases left between them. This CDR3 has 13 amino acids. Germline CDR1 SGHRS, CDR2 YFSETQ. CDR3 residues: CASRVLVTDTQYF. The CDR3 nucleotides are TGCGCCAGCAGAGTACTAGTGACAGATACGCAGTATTTT. The variable domain in full, with the rest retrieved from reference TRBV5-1 and TRBJ2-3, is KAGVTQTPRYLIKTRGQQVTLSCSPISGHRSVSWYQQTPGQGLQFLFEYFSETQRNKGNFPGRFSGRQFSNSRSEMNVSTLELGDSALYLCASRVLVTDTQYFGPGTRLTVL.

CDR3 nucleotide sequence: TGCAGTGCTAGAGTAATGGCGGGAGGCCGGAGCTCCTACAATGAGCAGTTCTTC. Amino acid sequence: CSARVMAGGRSSYNEQFF. J is TRBJ2-1 and V is TRBV20-1; 8 positions match TRBD2. The V and J ends lost 1 base and 0 bases, in that order; junction bases with no gene match: 11. The germline gives CDR1 DFQATT, CDR2 SNEGSKA (reference sequence). This CDR3 has 18 amino acids.

This clonotype was seen a few times. The V and J genes are TRBV28 and TRBJ2-5; maybe TRBD2 (5 bases). This CDR3 is built from 13 residues. The germline V gene has CDR1 MDHEN and CDR2 SYDVKM. Trimming took 6 bases from V and 1 from J, leaving 9 bases between them. CDR3 sequence: CASSSGIQETQYF. For the CDR3, the DNA is TGTGCCAGCAGCTCCGGGATCCAAGAGACCCAGTACTTC.